This entry features one TCR beta chain sequence. Seattle's enrolled individuals joined amid active infection and were then monitored longitudinally. Original handling: Estimates of nucleated cell counts were drawn from the amplification of reference gene primers. Method: immunoSEQ multiplex PCR; TCRdb's copy keeps in-frame clones and lacks some. Clonal size and the V and J genes are those of that table, whereas D and trimming came from the DNA. The table shows a few hundred thousand clones, with approximately 90% occurring only once. These data belong to a study of blood T cell repertoires in COVID-19. Looking at the study overall: Specimens from acute and convalescent COVID-19 originated in the United States, Italy and Spain. T cells, B-cell-depleted T cells, or PBMCs supplied cDNA or gDNA.

This receptor was identified in a woman in her twenties or thirties with COVID-19, enrolled during active disease. The sequenced sample was peripheral blood.

The CDR3 DNA reads as TGTGCCAGCAGCCCAGGGACAGGGTTAAACACTGAAGCTTTCTTT. Translating it yields CASSPGTGLNTEAFF. The chain combines TRBV7-6 with TRBJ1-1; 9 nucleotides agree with TRBD1. CDR3 size: 15 residues. The trim removed 5 bases at V and 2 bases at J, leaving 6 bases unmatched. Germline-derived CDR1 and CDR2 are SGHVS and FNYEAQ.